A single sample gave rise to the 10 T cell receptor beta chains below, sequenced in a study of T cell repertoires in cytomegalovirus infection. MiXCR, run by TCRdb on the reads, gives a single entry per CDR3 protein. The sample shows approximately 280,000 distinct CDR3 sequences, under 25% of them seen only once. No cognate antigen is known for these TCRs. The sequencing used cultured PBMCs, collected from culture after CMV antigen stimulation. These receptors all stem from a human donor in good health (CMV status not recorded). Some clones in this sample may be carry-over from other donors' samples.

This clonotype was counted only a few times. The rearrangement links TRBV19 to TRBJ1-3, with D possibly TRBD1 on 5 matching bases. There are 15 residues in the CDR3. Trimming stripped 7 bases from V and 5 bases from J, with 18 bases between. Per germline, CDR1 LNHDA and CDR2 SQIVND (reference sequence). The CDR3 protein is CASTSADSLRNTIYF. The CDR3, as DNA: TGTGCCAGTACCTCCGCTGACAGCTTAAGAAACACCATATATTTT.

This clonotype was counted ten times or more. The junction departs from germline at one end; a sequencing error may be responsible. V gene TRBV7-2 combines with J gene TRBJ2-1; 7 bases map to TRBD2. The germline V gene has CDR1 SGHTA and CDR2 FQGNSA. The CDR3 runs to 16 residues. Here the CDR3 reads CASSAQGLVIYDEQFF. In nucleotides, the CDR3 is TGTGCCAGCAGCGCCCAAGGACTAGTTATCTACGATGAGCAGTTCTTC.

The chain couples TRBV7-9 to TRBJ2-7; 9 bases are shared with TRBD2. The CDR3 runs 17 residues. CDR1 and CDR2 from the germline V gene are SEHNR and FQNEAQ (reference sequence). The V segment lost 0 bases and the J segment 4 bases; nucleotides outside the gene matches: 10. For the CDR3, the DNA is TGTGCCAGCAGCTTAGCGCCCGGACTAGCGATGAGGTACGAGCAGTACTTC. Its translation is CASSLAPGLAMRYEQYF.

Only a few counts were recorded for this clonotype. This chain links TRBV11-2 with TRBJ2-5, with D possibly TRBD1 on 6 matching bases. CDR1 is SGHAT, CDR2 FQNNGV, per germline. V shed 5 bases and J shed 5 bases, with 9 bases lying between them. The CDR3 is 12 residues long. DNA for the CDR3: TGTGCCAGCAGCCAGGGGAAGGAGACCCAGTACTTC. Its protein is CASSQGKETQYF.

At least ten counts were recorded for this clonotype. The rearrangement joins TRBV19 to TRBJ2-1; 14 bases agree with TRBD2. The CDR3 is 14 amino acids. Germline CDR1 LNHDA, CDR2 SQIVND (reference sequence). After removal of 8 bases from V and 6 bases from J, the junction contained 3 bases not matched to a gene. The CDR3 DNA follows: TGTGCCAGTGCCGGGACTAGCGGGAGCAATGAGCAGTTCTTC. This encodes CASAGTSGSNEQFF. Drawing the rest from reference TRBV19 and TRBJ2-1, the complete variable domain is DGGITQSPKYLFRKEGQNVTLSCEQNLNHDAMYWYRQDPGQGLRLIYYSQIVNDFQKGDIAEGYSVSREKKESFPLTVTSAQKNPTAFYLCASAGTSGSNEQFFGPGTRLTVL.

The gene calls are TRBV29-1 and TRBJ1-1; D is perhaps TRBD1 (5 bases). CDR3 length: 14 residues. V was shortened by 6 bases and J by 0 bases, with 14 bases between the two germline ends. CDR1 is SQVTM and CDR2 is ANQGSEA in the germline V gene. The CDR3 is CSVRRTTMNTEAFF. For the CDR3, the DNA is TGCAGCGTGAGGCGGACAACCATGAACACTGAAGCTTTCTTT.

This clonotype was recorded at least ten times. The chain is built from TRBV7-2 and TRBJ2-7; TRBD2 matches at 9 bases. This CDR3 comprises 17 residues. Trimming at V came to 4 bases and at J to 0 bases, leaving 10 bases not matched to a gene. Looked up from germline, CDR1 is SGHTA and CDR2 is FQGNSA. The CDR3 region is CASSSLSGRRSSYEQYF. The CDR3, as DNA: TGTGCCAGCAGCTCCCTAAGCGGGAGGAGGAGCTCCTACGAGCAGTACTTC.

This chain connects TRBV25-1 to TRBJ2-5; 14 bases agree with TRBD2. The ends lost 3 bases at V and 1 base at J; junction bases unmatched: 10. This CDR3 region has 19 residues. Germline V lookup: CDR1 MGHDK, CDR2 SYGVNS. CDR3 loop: CASSDPIGLAGGLQETQYF. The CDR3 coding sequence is TGTGCCAGCAGTGACCCCATCGGACTAGCGGGAGGCCTCCAAGAGACCCAGTACTTC.

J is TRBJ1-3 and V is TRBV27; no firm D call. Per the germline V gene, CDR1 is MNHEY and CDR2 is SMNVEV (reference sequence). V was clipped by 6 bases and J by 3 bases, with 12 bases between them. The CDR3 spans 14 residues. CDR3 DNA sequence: TGTGCCAGCAGCCTGACGGTGGATGGAAACACCATATATTTT. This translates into CASSLTVDGNTIYF.

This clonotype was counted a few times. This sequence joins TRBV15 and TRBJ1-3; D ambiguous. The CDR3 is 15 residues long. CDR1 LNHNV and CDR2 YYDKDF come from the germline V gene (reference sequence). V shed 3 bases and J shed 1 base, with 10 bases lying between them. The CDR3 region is CATSSGSGSGNTIYF. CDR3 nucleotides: TGTGCCACCAGCAGCGGGTCGGGGTCTGGAAACACCATATATTTT.